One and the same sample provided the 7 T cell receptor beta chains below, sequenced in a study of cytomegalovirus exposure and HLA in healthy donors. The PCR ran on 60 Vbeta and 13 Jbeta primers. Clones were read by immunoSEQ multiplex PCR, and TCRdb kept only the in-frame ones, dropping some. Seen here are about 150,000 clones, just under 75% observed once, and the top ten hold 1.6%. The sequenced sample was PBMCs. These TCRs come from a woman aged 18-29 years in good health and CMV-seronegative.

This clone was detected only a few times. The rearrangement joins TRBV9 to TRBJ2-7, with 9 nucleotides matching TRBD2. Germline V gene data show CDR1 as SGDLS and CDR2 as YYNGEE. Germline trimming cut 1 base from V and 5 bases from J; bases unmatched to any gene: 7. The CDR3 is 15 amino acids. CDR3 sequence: CASSVLAGGPDEQYF. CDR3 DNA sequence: TGTGCCAGCAGCGTACTGGCGGGGGGGCCAGACGAGCAGTACTTC.

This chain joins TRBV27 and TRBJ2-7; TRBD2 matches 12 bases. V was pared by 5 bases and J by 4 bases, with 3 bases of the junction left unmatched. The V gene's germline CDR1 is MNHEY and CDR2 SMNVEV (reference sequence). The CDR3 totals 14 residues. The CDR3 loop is CASSRLAGDYEQYV. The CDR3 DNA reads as TGTGCCAGCAGTAGACTAGCGGGGGATTACGAGCAGTACGTC.

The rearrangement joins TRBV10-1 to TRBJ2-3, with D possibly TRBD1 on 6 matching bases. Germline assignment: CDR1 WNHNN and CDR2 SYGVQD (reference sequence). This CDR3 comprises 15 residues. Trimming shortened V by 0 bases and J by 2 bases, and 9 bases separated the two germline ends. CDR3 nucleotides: TGCGCCAGCAGTGAGTCCAGGGGTTTCACAGATACGCAGTATTTT. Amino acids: CASSESRGFTDTQYF.

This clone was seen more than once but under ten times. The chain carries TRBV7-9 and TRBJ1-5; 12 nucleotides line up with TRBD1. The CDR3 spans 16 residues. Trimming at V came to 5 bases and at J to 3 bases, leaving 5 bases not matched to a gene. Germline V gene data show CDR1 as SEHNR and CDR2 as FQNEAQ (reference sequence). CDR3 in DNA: TGTGCCAGCAGCCCCGGGACAGGGGGCTACAATCAGCCCCAGCATTTT. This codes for CASSPGTGGYNQPQHF.

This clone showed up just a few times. CDR3 residues: CASSPANVGRLNLFF. DNA of the CDR3: TGTGCCAGCTCACCAGCCAATGTCGGCAGGCTAAACCTGTTTTTT. The chain uses TRBV18 and TRBJ1-4, with unresolved D. The CDR3 sequence is 15 residues long. The germline V gene has CDR1 KGHSH and CDR2 LQKENI. Trimming removed 2 bases at V and 14 bases at J, with 21 bases between.

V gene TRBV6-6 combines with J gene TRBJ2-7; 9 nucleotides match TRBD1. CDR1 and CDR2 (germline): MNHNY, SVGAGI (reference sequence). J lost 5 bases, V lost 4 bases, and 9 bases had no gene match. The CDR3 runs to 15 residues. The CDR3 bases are TGTGCCAGCAGTTCACCGGGACAGGGTGTAGACGAGCAGTACTTC. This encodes CASSSPGQGVDEQYF.

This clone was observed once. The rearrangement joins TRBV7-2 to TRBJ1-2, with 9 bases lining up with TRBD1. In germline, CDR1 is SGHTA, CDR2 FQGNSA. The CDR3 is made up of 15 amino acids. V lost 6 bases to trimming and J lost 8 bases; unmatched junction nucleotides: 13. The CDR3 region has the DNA TGTGCCAGCAGGTTAAACCGGGACAGGGTGAACGGCTACACCTTC. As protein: CASRLNRDRVNGYTF.